The 25 T cell receptor beta chains below all came from one sample that was sequenced in a study of Ad26.COV2.S vaccination and SARS-CoV-2 variants. The treatment here: over 15 received Ad26.COV2.S at low or high dose, single or two shots; several received placebo; per-sample allocation not given. After the first vaccine or placebo injection, samples were drawn on day 63. Using immunoSEQ multiplex PCR, the repertoire was profiled, and TCRdb retains in-frame clones only, with some absent. This table holds hundreds of thousands of clones, 70% to 90% found once. The starting material was peripheral blood, obtained in a trial of Ad26.COV2.S vaccine versus placebo. Source of these receptors: a person aged 18 to 65 who received the Ad26.COV2.S COVID-19 vaccine or a placebo.

The chain employs TRBV7-2 and TRBJ2-2, with 11 bases that match TRBD1. This CDR3 comprises 16 residues. The germline CDR1 and CDR2 sequences are SGHTA and FQGNSA. Trimming at V came to 2 bases and at J to 6 bases, leaving 5 bases not matched to a gene. CDR3 sequence reads: CASSLKPGQGAGELFF. For the CDR3, the DNA is TGTGCCAGCAGCTTAAAGCCGGGACAGGGGGCCGGGGAGCTGTTTTTT.

The chain employs TRBV15 and TRBJ2-1; perhaps TRBD2 as D (6 bases). CDR1 is LNHNV and CDR2 is YYDKDF in the germline V gene (reference sequence). This CDR3 region has 16 residues. V dropped 5 bases and J dropped 0 bases, with 14 bases sitting between them. CDR3 DNA sequence: TGTGCCACCAGCTTCGGACTACCCAGCTCCTACAATGAGCAGTTCTTC. Translating it yields CATSFGLPSSYNEQFF.

The chain uses TRBV6-2 or TRBV6-3 and TRBJ1-6; 10 nucleotides align to TRBD1. The CDR3 spans 16 residues. Germline trimming cut 1 base from V and 8 bases from J; bases unmatched to any gene: 5. From germline, CDR1 is MNHEY and CDR2 SVGEGT. For the CDR3, the DNA is TGTGCCAGCAGTTACTTCGGGACAGGGGACGATTCACCCCTCCACTTT. This encodes CASSYFGTGDDSPLHF.

The chain couples TRBV6-4 to TRBJ2-4; D may be TRBD2 (6 bases). Germline-derived CDR1 and CDR2 are MRHNA and SNTAGT. V was shortened by 2 bases and J by 0 bases, with 14 bases between the two germline ends. This CDR3 spans 17 amino acids. The CDR3: CASSDPIGDLAKNIQYF. The CDR3 coding sequence is TGTGCCAGCAGTGACCCTATTGGGGACTTAGCCAAAAACATTCAGTACTTC.

The V and J genes are TRBV24-1 and TRBJ2-3; 11 nucleotides align to TRBD2. Germline trimming cut 4 bases from V and 2 bases from J; bases unmatched to any gene: 13. This CDR3 has 19 amino acids. Germline V gene sequence: CDR1 KGHDR, CDR2 SFDVKD. CDR3 nucleotide sequence: TGTGCCACCAGTGACCGGGGACTAGCGGAGACCCGATACACAGATACGCAGTATTTT. This gives the protein CATSDRGLAETRYTDTQYF.

The rearrangement uses TRBV3-1 (or the pseudogene TRBV3-2) and TRBJ2-5; tentatively, D is TRBD1 or TRBD2 (6 bases each). The V end was cut by 4 bases, the J end by 1 base, with 16 bases between. This CDR3 comprises 16 residues. The V gene's germline CDR1 is LGHDT and CDR2 YNNKEL (reference sequence). The chain's CDR3 is CASSPQGGHSQETQYF. The CDR3 nucleotides are TGTGCCAGCAGCCCACAAGGGGGGCATAGCCAAGAGACCCAGTACTTC.

V is TRBV21-1 and J is TRBJ1-6. TRBV21-1 is reported as a pseudogene. There are 13 residues in the CDR3. CDR3 residues: CASSKAAGGPLHF. DNA of the CDR3: TGTGCCAGCAGCAAAGCGGCGGGAGGGCCCCTCCACTTT.

V usage is TRBV5-1 and J usage is TRBJ1-5, with a possible D match to TRBD1 (5 bases). CDR1 and CDR2 (germline): SGHRS, YFSETQ. This CDR3 comprises 14 residues. The V end was cut by 0 bases, the J end by 4 bases, with 8 bases between. CDR3 amino acids: CASSLEAGNQPQHF. The DNA of the CDR3 is TGCGCCAGCAGCTTGGAGGCAGGGAATCAGCCCCAGCATTTT.

The chain combines TRBV3-1 (or the pseudogene TRBV3-2) with TRBJ2-7; D perhaps matches TRBD2 (6 bases). This CDR3 region has 15 residues. Germline V CDR1 and CDR2: LGHDT, YNNKEL (reference sequence). Trimming took 5 bases from V and 3 from J, leaving 17 bases between them. The chain's CDR3 is CASSRDWASSYEQYF. The CDR3 region has the DNA TGTGCCAGCAGCAGGGACTGGGCTAGCAGCTACGAGCAGTACTTC.

The J gene is TRBJ2-5, the V gene TRBV10-3; 7 bases align to TRBD1. The V gene's germline CDR1 is ENHRY and CDR2 SYGVKD. There are 15 residues in the CDR3. The trim removed 0 bases at V and 2 bases at J, leaving 3 bases unmatched. The CDR3 DNA reads as TGTGCCATCAGTGAGTCGACAGGGAAACAAGAGACCCAGTACTTC. Translation: CAISESTGKQETQYF.

The chain uses TRBV5-1 and TRBJ1-3; possible D gene TRBD1, 6 bases. V was trimmed by 3 bases and J by 4 bases, leaving 14 bases between them. This CDR3 is 15 amino acids long. Germline CDR1 and CDR2: SGHRS and YFSETQ. The CDR3 DNA sequence: TGCGCCAGCAGCTCACAGGGAACGCAGGGAAACACCATATATTTT. Amino acids: CASSSQGTQGNTIYF.

The chain links TRBV10-1 to TRBJ2-7; TRBD2 matches 13 bases. Germline lookup yields CDR1 WNHNN and CDR2 SYGVQD (reference sequence). The CDR3 sequence is 15 residues long. V gave up 4 bases and J gave up 6 bases; unmatched junction bases: 6. Here the CDR3 reads CASSGPGLAGFEQYF. For the CDR3, the DNA is TGCGCCAGCAGTGGGCCGGGACTAGCGGGATTCGAGCAGTACTTC.

The rearrangement uses TRBV27 and TRBJ1-1; D may be TRBD1 (5 bases). The germline V gene has CDR1 MNHEY and CDR2 SMNVEV (reference sequence). The CDR3 contains 13 residues. V was trimmed by 7 bases and J by 4 bases, leaving 13 bases between them. DNA of the CDR3: TGTGCCAGCACCCCCCTAGGGGCCACTGAAGCTTTCTTT. Its protein is CASTPLGATEAFF.

The chain couples TRBV12-5 to TRBJ1-1; no reliable D call. Germline V gives CDR1 LGHNT, CDR2 FRNRAP. This CDR3 is 16 amino acids long. The ends were cut back, 0 bases at V and 5 bases at J, with 16 bases in the middle. This CDR3 reads CASGLVIGPTETEAFF. CDR3 in DNA: TGTGCTAGTGGTTTGGTAATTGGACCTACAGAGACTGAAGCTTTCTTT. Drawing the rest from reference TRBV12-5 and TRBJ1-1, the complete variable domain is DARVTQTPRHKVTEMGQEVTMRCQPILGHNTVFWYRQTMMQGLELLAYFRNRAPLDDSGMPKDRFSAEMPDATLATLKIQPSEPRDSAVYFCASGLVIGPTETEAFFGQGTRLTVV.

The chain is built from TRBV5-4 and TRBJ1-1; D gene uncertain. The V gene lost 0 bases and the J gene lost 2 bases, with 2 bases spanning the gap. The CDR3 runs 12 residues. Looked up from germline, CDR1 is SGHNT and CDR2 is YYREEE (reference sequence). The CDR3, as DNA: TGTGCCAGCAGCTTGGCCAACACTGAAGCTTTCTTT. It codes for CASSLANTEAFF.

With regard to this clone: Other DNA sequences in the same sample also yield this CDR3. The chain carries TRBV5-1 and TRBJ2-7; 7 nucleotides align to TRBD1. Germline lookup yields CDR1 SGHRS and CDR2 YFSETQ. V was clipped by 0 bases and J by 2 bases; unmatched bases: 2. The CDR3 is 14 amino acids. As DNA, the CDR3 is TGCGCCAGCAGCTTGGGACAGGGCCCCTACGAGCAGTACTTC. It codes for CASSLGQGPYEQYF. The entire variable domain, with the rest obtained from reference TRBV5-1 and TRBJ2-7, is as follows: KAGVTQTPRYLIKTRGQQVTLSCSPISGHRSVSWYQQTPGQGLQFLFEYFSETQRNKGNFPGRFSGRQFSNSRSEMNVSTLELGDSALYLCASSLGQGPYEQYFGPGTRLTVT.

The V gene is TRBV4-3, the J gene TRBJ1-2; unclear D gene. CDR3 length equals 14 residues. Trimming shortened V by 0 bases and J by 5 bases, and 10 bases separated the two germline ends. Germline loops: CDR1 LGHNA, CDR2 YSLEER. Written as DNA, the CDR3 is TGCGCCAGCAGCCAAGATATGGGGAGGTATGGCTACACCTTC. Protein: CASSQDMGRYGYTF.

V is TRBV13 and J is TRBJ2-2; D gene uncertain. This CDR3 comprises 13 residues. Trimming removed 2 bases at V and 7 bases at J, with 8 bases between. Germline V gene sequence: CDR1 PRHDT, CDR2 FYEKMQ (reference sequence). The CDR3 loop is CASSLRVNGELFF. The CDR3 coding sequence is TGTGCCAGCAGCTTAAGAGTTAACGGGGAGCTGTTTTTT.

The rearrangement links TRBV10-3 to TRBJ2-5; D is perhaps TRBD1 or TRBD2 (6 bases each). Trimming took 6 bases from V and 4 from J, leaving 12 bases between them. This CDR3 contains 13 residues. The germline V gene has CDR1 ENHRY and CDR2 SYGVKD. Here the CDR3 DNA reads TGTGCCATCAGCCTCCCGGGGGCAGAGACCCAGTACTTC. It yields the protein CAISLPGAETQYF.

This clone has just one count. This chain joins TRBV6-4 and TRBJ2-3; no clear D gene. Germline CDR1 reads MRHNA; CDR2 reads SNTAGT. The germline V and J ends were trimmed by 3 bases and 4 bases, with 8 bases remaining between them. The CDR3 consists of 13 residues. The CDR3 region has the DNA TGTGCCAGCAGTGATCGGTTCCCAGATACGCAGTATTTT. Protein product: CASSDRFPDTQYF.

This rearrangement joins TRBV30 to TRBJ2-4, with D perhaps TRBD1 or TRBD2 (6 bases each). The V gene lost 3 bases and the J gene lost 0 bases, with 15 bases spanning the gap. This CDR3 region has 16 residues. CDR1 and CDR2 (germline): GTSNPN, SVGIG (reference sequence). The CDR3 protein is CAWSWKGGLAKNIQYF. CDR3 DNA sequence: TGTGCCTGGAGCTGGAAAGGGGGGCTAGCCAAAAACATTCAGTACTTC.

This sequence joins TRBV19 and TRBJ1-1; possible D gene TRBD1, 6 bases. Between the trimmed V and J ends, which lost 6 bases and 4 bases, there was a span of 15 bases. Per germline, CDR1 LNHDA and CDR2 SQIVND (reference sequence). The length of the CDR3 is 14 residues. For the CDR3, the DNA is TGTGCCAGTAGGCGGACAGCTCCATTCACTGAAGCTTTCTTT. It yields the protein CASRRTAPFTEAFF.

This chain connects TRBV4-3 to TRBJ1-5; weak D call: TRBD1 (5 bases). Germline V CDR1 and CDR2: LGHNA, YSLEER. This CDR3 comprises 16 residues. Trimming shortened V by 0 bases and J by 2 bases, and 11 bases separated the two germline ends. The CDR3 is CASSQDLGEGNQPQHF. The CDR3 bases are TGCGCCAGCAGCCAAGATTTAGGGGAGGGCAATCAGCCCCAGCATTTT.

The chain combines TRBV25-1 with TRBJ1-6; D is unresolved. The germline CDR1 and CDR2 sequences are MGHDK and SYGVNS. The V gene lost 6 bases and the J gene lost 6 bases, with 9 bases spanning the gap. CDR3 size: 13 residues. CDR3 DNA: TGTGCCAGCAGGACGAATTTTAATTCACCCCTCCACTTT. Its protein is CASRTNFNSPLHF.

The gene calls are TRBV29-1 and TRBJ2-6, with TRBD1 identical over 7 bases. The V gene end was trimmed by 7 bases and the J gene end by 0 bases; junction bases not matched to a gene: 9. The CDR3 has 16 amino acids. CDR1 and CDR2 from the germline V gene are SQVTM and ANQGSEA. CDR3 sequence: CSASGTEFSGANVLTF. CDR3 sequence (DNA): TGCAGCGCATCCGGGACAGAGTTCTCTGGGGCCAACGTCCTGACTTTC.